This TCR beta chain was recorded in a study of tumor and adjacent non-tumor tissue in lung cancer. Study-wide background: Aged 31 to 76 years, patients included about 11 men and five or six women with stage I to III disease.

This clonotype has ten or more counts. Its matching antigen is unknown. Findings of the study overall: Tumor repertoires had a smaller top 100 clone share than normal lung. Significantly higher TCR diversity was found in tumor than normal lung.

This sample's RNA came from whole unsorted tissue. A modified ARM-PCR protocol with three rounds of nested PCR amplified TCRbeta. TCRdb ran MiXCR on the multiplex PCR reads and lists one entry per CDR3 protein. Seen here are approximately 65,000 distinct CDR3 sequences, 50% to 60% observed once, and the top ten hold roughly a fifth. Trimming removed 5 bases from V and 2 bases from J; junction bases left unmatched: 6. The V gene's germline CDR1 is DFQATT and CDR2 SNEGSKA (reference sequence). The CDR3 contains 14 residues. This chain connects TRBV20-1 to TRBJ2-7, with 10 bases lining up with TRBD2. This TCR was recovered from a man in his fifties with non-small cell lung cancer. Sequences were obtained from lung tumor tissue. The CDR3 DNA sequence: TGCAGTGCTTCGGGTAGCGGGGGGACCTACGAGCAGTACTTC. Translation: CSASGSGGTYEQYF.